This T cell receptor beta chain was documented in a study of response to subunit inactivated influenza vaccine. Findings of the study overall: Only a handful of new T cells, the authors suggested, are recruited with each seasonal influenza vaccination.

From the RT-PCR reads, TCRdb called clonotypes with MiXCR, one entry per CDR3 protein. The data hold a few hundred thousand distinct CDR3 sequences, with 21% observed a single time. This clonotype has only a few counts. Its cognate antigen is unknown. The CDR3 totals 15 residues. Germline V gene lookup returns CDR1 SGHRS and CDR2 YFSETQ. V dropped 4 bases and J dropped 0; count of bases not matched to a gene: 5. The receptor comes from a man aged 50 to 75 who received an inactivated influenza vaccine. The chain carries TRBV5-1 and TRBJ2-7, with 9 bases aligning to TRBD2. This sample comprised PBMCs from blood, obtained less than 22 months after vaccination. The CDR3 nucleotides are TGCGCCAGCAGCATTAGCGGGGGCCCCTCCTACGAGCAGTACTTC. It codes for CASSISGGPSYEQYF. The whole variable domain, remainder taken from reference TRBV5-1 and TRBJ2-7, is KAGVTQTPRYLIKTRGQQVTLSCSPISGHRSVSWYQQTPGQGLQFLFEYFSETQRNKGNFPGRFSGRQFSNSRSEMNVSTLELGDSALYLCASSISGGPSYEQYFGPGTRLTVT.